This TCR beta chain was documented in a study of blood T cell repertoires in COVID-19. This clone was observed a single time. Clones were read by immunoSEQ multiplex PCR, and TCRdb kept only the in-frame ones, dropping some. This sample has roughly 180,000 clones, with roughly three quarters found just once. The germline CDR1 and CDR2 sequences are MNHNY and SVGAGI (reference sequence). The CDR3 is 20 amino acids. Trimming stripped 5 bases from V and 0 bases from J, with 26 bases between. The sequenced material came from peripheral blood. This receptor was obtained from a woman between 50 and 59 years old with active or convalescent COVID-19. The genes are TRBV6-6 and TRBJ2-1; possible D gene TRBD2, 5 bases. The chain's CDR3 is CASSPSGSLESHGSYNEQFF. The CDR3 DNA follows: TGTGCCAGCAGTCCCTCGGGGTCCCTTGAGAGCCACGGCTCCTACAATGAGCAGTTCTTC.